The 26 T cell receptor beta chains below were found in one sample sequenced in a study of post-analysis software for immune sequencing data. Overall study findings and caveats: Four or five TRBV segments occurring more often in patients than controls included TRBV5-6, TRBV5-1 and TRBV20-1.

What these receptors recognize is not known. cDNA libraries of TCR beta carried unique molecular identifiers. TCRdb reprocessed the PCR reads via MiXCR and lists one record per CDR3 protein. Here the sample spans under 900,000 distinct CDR3 sequences, approximately 57% being singletons. Sequencing was carried out using blood. These receptors were collected from a girl between 5 and 17 years old with multiple sclerosis.

This clonotype has more than one count but fewer than ten. The chain is built from TRBV29-1 and TRBJ2-7, with D possibly being TRBD1 (5 bases). Per germline, CDR1 SQVTM and CDR2 ANQGSEA. Deletions cut 4 bases from V and 2 bases from J, with 15 bases between. This CDR3 is built from 14 residues. CDR3 DNA sequence: TGCAGCGTTGTCGACAGTACCTCCGCCTACGAGCAGTACTTC. Its protein is CSVVDSTSAYEQYF.

The sample holds a few counts of this clonotype. The chain recombines TRBV2 with TRBJ1-2; a weak D match, TRBD1 (5 bases). From germline, CDR1 is SNHLY and CDR2 FYNNEI. The CDR3 is made up of 17 amino acids. V was cut by 1 base and J by 2 bases, with 17 bases left in between. The CDR3 loop is CASSEVHIDSPNYGYTF. Here the CDR3 DNA reads TGTGCCAGCAGTGAAGTTCACATTGACAGCCCAAACTATGGCTACACCTTC.

The CDR3 DNA sequence: TGCGCCAGCAGCTTTGACCTAGCGGGAGGCCCTTACAATGAGCAGTTCTTC. As protein: CASSFDLAGGPYNEQFF. The chain couples TRBV5-1 to TRBJ2-1; 11 bases align to TRBD2. The CDR3 runs 17 residues. Trimming removed 2 bases from V and 4 bases from J; junction bases left unmatched: 8. CDR1 SGHRS and CDR2 YFSETQ come from the germline V gene.

Only a few counts were recorded for this clonotype. The rearrangement joins TRBV20-1 to TRBJ1-1; no clear D. The CDR3 loop spans 14 amino acids. Germline V gene data show CDR1 as DFQATT and CDR2 as SNEGSKA (reference sequence). Trimming left V 0 bases short and J 3 bases short, with 11 bases between. In DNA, the CDR3 is TGCAGTGCTAGAGATGAGGGATCCTACACTGAAGCTTTCTTT. Protein: CSARDEGSYTEAFF.

This clonotype turned up a few times. The chain employs TRBV2 and TRBJ1-2; weak D call: TRBD1 (6 bases). The CDR3 is made up of 13 amino acids. CDR1 is SNHLY and CDR2 is FYNNEI in the germline V gene. Trimming left V 7 bases short and J 5 bases short, with 14 bases between. CDR3 in DNA: TGTGCCAGCACCCCTCTCACAGGGTATGGCTACACCTTC. Its translation: CASTPLTGYGYTF.

The CDR3 bases are TGTGCCAGTGGGGGAGGGGGCCCGACTGGAGGGACCCAGTACTTC. It translates to CASGGGGPTGGTQYF. J is TRBJ2-5 and V is TRBV5-6, with D perhaps matching TRBD1 or TRBD2 (7 bases each). The CDR3 length is 15 residues. V dropped 8 bases and J dropped 7 bases, with 24 bases sitting between them. Germline assignment: CDR1 SGHDT and CDR2 YYEEEE.

The chain employs TRBV12-3 or TRBV12-4 and TRBJ1-5; 9 nucleotides align to TRBD1. The CDR3 consists of 14 residues. With 8 bases clipped from V and 5 bases from J, the junction kept 7 bases outside the gene matches. The CDR3 sequence is CASGGQGGDQPQHF. The CDR3 DNA sequence: TGTGCCAGCGGGGGACAGGGCGGGGATCAGCCCCAGCATTTT.

Only a few counts were recorded for this clonotype. The chain links TRBV7-6 to TRBJ2-7, with D tentatively TRBD1 or TRBD2 (5 bases each). The CDR3 spans 13 residues. The V gene's germline CDR1 is SGHVS and CDR2 FNYEAQ. The V and J ends lost 4 bases and 3 bases respectively, with 10 bases between them. The CDR3 loop reads CASSSGANYEQYF. DNA of the CDR3: TGTGCCAGCAGCTCCGGGGCTAACTACGAGCAGTACTTC.

The chain employs TRBV12-3 or TRBV12-4 and TRBJ2-1, with 9 bases identical to TRBD2. The last part of the DNA fits TRBJ2-7 better; the J call may be wrong. The CDR3 totals 17 residues. The CDR3 region is CASRQGSGSGGYNEQYF. The DNA for the CDR3 is TGTGCCAGCAGGCAGGGTAGCGGGAGTGGTGGCTACAATGAGCAGTACTTC.

This clonotype turned up a few times. The V gene is TRBV5-1, the J gene TRBJ2-4; D is ambiguous. The end of the DNA is better explained by TRBJ2-7, so the J call may be wrong. The CDR3 runs 15 residues. CDR1 is SGHRS and CDR2 is YFSETQ in the germline V gene. Here the CDR3 DNA reads TGCGCCAGCAGCCAACGAGAGGCGCTACTCCACGAGCAGTACTTC. Its protein product is CASSQREALLHEQYF.

V is TRBV29-1 and J is TRBJ2-5, with D perhaps being TRBD1 or TRBD2 (5 bases each). V dropped 2 bases and J dropped 5 bases, with 15 bases sitting between them. Germline values: CDR1 SQVTM, CDR2 ANQGSEA. The CDR3 runs 14 residues. The CDR3 DNA is TGCAGCGTTGAACCCAGGGAGCGCGCCGAGACCCAGTACTTC. Protein: CSVEPRERAETQYF.

This rearrangement joins TRBV29-1 to TRBJ2-1, with TRBD2 matching 9 bases. This CDR3 spans 15 amino acids. After removal of 0 bases from V and 4 bases from J, the junction contained 4 bases not matched to a gene. From germline, CDR1 is SQVTM and CDR2 ANQGSEA. The CDR3 nucleotides are TGCAGCGTTGAAGATAAGACTAGCGGATACAATGAGCAGTTCTTC. This translates into CSVEDKTSGYNEQFF.

The rearrangement uses TRBV20-1 and TRBJ2-3; no clear D. The length of the CDR3 is 17 residues. Trimming left V 3 bases short and J 4 bases short, with 23 bases between. Germline V lookup: CDR1 DFQATT, CDR2 SNEGSKA (reference sequence). This chain's CDR3 is CSARDQNSAQYPDTQYF. As DNA, the CDR3 is TGCAGTGCTAGGGACCAGAACAGCGCCCAGTATCCAGATACGCAGTATTTT.

This clonotype was seen just once. This chain links TRBV20-1 with TRBJ2-2; the match to TRBD2 covers 11 bases. CDR3 length: 16 residues. V trimming: 0 bases; J trimming: 5 bases; junction bases outside the gene matches: 5. Germline assignment: CDR1 DFQATT and CDR2 SNEGSKA (reference sequence). The CDR3 sequence: CSARDWSSGGTGELFF. CDR3 bases: TGCAGTGCTAGAGATTGGTCTAGCGGGGGGACCGGGGAGCTGTTTTTT.

This clonotype occurred a few times. The chain links TRBV11-3 to TRBJ2-1; maybe TRBD2 (7 bases). Germline assignment: CDR1 SGHNT and CDR2 YENEEA. The CDR3 totals 17 residues. The V end lost 5 bases, the J end lost 7 bases, and 24 bases lay between the germline ends. CDR3 sequence: CASSPLGGDYPMNEQFF. For the CDR3, the DNA is TGTGCCAGCAGCCCATTAGGGGGGGACTACCCGATGAATGAGCAGTTCTTC.

This clonotype came up a few times. The chain employs TRBV5-6 and TRBJ2-7; possible D gene TRBD1, 5 bases. The CDR3 covers 13 residues. The V end lost 2 bases, the J end lost 6 bases, and 12 bases lay between the germline ends. The germline V gene has CDR1 SGHDT and CDR2 YYEEEE. In DNA form, the CDR3 reads TGTGCCAGCAGCTTCCCGGCAGGGCGCGAGCAGTACTTC. Its translation is CASSFPAGREQYF.

The chain couples TRBV29-1 to TRBJ2-5, with D uncertain. The V gene lost 5 bases and the J gene lost 1 base, with 11 bases spanning the gap. Germline CDR1 and CDR2: SQVTM and ANQGSEA. This CDR3 is 13 amino acids long. CDR3 loop: CSVRTDLQETQYF. The CDR3 bases are TGCAGCGTTAGGACGGACCTCCAAGAGACCCAGTACTTC.

This clonotype showed up just once. One junction end disagrees with the germline gene, perhaps due to a read error. The rearrangement uses TRBV7-8 and TRBJ2-3; D gene unclear. The CDR3 is 15 residues long. Germline V gene data show CDR1 as SGHVS and CDR2 as FQNEAQ. The CDR3 DNA is TGTGCCAGCAGCTTAGTCTTCCTCAGCACAGATACGCGGTATTTT. Translation: CASSLVFLSTDTRYF.

The rearrangement joins TRBV2 to TRBJ2-7; the match to TRBD2 covers 7 bases. Germline lookup yields CDR1 SNHLY and CDR2 FYNNEI. The CDR3 consists of 13 residues. Trimming at V came to 7 bases and at J to 5 bases, leaving 8 bases not matched to a gene. The DNA of the CDR3 is TGTGCCAGCATCCCCATCGGGAGGAACGAGCAGTACTTC. Amino acid sequence: CASIPIGRNEQYF. The full variable domain, in which reference TRBV2 and TRBJ2-7 provide the parts outside the CDR3, is EPEVTQTPSHQVTQMGQEVILRCVPISNHLYFYWYRQILGQKVEFLVSFYNNEISEKSEIFDDQFSVERPDGSNFTLKIRSTKLEDSAMYFCASIPIGRNEQYFGPGTRLTVT.

V gene TRBV5-6 combines with J gene TRBJ2-7; possibly TRBD2 for D (6 bases). Trimming removed 2 bases at V and 5 bases at J, with 11 bases between. Germline V gene lookup returns CDR1 SGHDT and CDR2 YYEEEE. The CDR3 consists of 13 residues. The CDR3 spells CASSFGGTDEQYF. CDR3 DNA sequence: TGTGCCAGCAGCTTCGGGGGTACGGACGAGCAGTACTTC.

The chain is built from TRBV5-1 and TRBJ2-3; D remains ambiguous. This CDR3 spans 14 amino acids. Germline loops: CDR1 SGHRS, CDR2 YFSETQ. V was pared by 7 bases and J by 6 bases, with 18 bases between. For the CDR3, the DNA is TGCGCCAGCTCCGAAGCAGGAAGGAGCGATACGCAGTATTTT. Translating gives CASSEAGRSDTQYF.

The genes are TRBV20-1 and TRBJ1-2; D gene unclear. This CDR3 contains 16 residues. Trimming took 2 bases from V and 3 from J, leaving 19 bases between them. CDR1 and CDR2 (germline): DFQATT, SNEGSKA (reference sequence). CDR3 loop: CSARLPLGRQDYGYTF. CDR3 in DNA: TGCAGTGCTAGACTCCCCCTGGGGAGGCAAGACTATGGCTACACCTTC.

CDR3 sequence (DNA): TGCAGCGGCAGACAGGGGTGGAATGAAAAACTGTTTTTT. Its protein is CSGRQGWNEKLFF. V and J are TRBV29-1 and TRBJ1-4, with 8 bases fitting TRBD1. This CDR3 has 13 residues. The V gene's germline CDR1 is SQVTM and CDR2 ANQGSEA. Losses at the gene ends were 7 bases for V and 5 bases for J; bases not matched to a gene: 6.

The chain joins TRBV12-3 or TRBV12-4 to TRBJ2-7, with 11 bases that match TRBD1. V shed 6 bases and J 6 bases; nucleotides not matched to a gene: 4. The CDR3 is 13 amino acids. The CDR3 region is CASRDRGHFEQYF. The CDR3 DNA follows: TGTGCCAGCAGGGACAGGGGGCACTTCGAGCAGTACTTC.

This chain joins TRBV21-1 and TRBJ1-2; the D segment call TRBD1 is taken from the table without a DNA check. TRBV21-1 is shown as a pseudogene. The CDR3 is made up of 14 amino acids. The CDR3 DNA reads TGTGCCAGGCCTGCAAGGGGGTCGCCTTATGGCTACACCTTC. Translated: CARPARGSPYGYTF.

This clonotype turned up a few times. V is TRBV2 and J is TRBJ2-6; D unclear. V was clipped by 2 bases and J by 0 bases, with 5 bases between them. The CDR3 spans 15 residues. Germline CDR1 and CDR2: SNHLY and FYNNEI. CDR3 sequence reads: CASSEQSSGANVLTF. CDR3 bases: TGTGCCAGCAGTGAACAAAGCTCTGGGGCCAACGTCCTGACTTTC.